This TCR beta chain was documented in a study of post-analysis software for immune sequencing data. Overall study results and limits: A handful of TRBV segments occurring more often in patients than controls included TRBV5-6, TRBV5-1 and TRBV20-1.

The V gene's germline CDR1 is MNHNS and CDR2 SASEGT. V was trimmed by 2 bases and J by 0 bases, leaving 8 bases between them. The CDR3 is 16 residues long. This clonotype was detected only a few times. Its antigen remains unidentified. The TCR beta cDNA libraries contained unique molecular identifiers. One entry per CDR3 protein, called by TCRdb with MiXCR from the PCR reads. The repertoire holds roughly 540,000 distinct CDR3 sequences, around 31% seen once, with around 5.9% in the top ten. The chain joins TRBV6-1 to TRBJ2-6, with D unclear. The clonotype originates from a girl between 2 and 17 years old with multiple sclerosis. Material for sequencing was blood. For the CDR3, the DNA is TGTGCCAGCAGTGAACTGTTTAGCTCTGGGGCCAACGTCCTGACTTTC. Translation: CASSELFSSGANVLTF.